Each of the 27 T cell receptor beta chains below was sequenced from the same sample in a study of response to subunit inactivated influenza vaccine. From the RT-PCR reads, TCRdb called clonotypes with MiXCR, one entry per CDR3 protein. The table includes about 480,000 distinct CDR3 sequences, roughly 13% detected once. The sample in question was PBMCs from blood, obtained around seven weeks after vaccination. These TCRs come from a man aged 50 to 59 who received an inactivated influenza vaccine.

This chain joins TRBV4-2 and TRBJ2-2, with TRBD2 matching over 8 bases. J gave up 0 bases and V 0 bases, and 0 bases lay outside the gene matches. This CDR3 has 16 residues. Looked up from germline, CDR1 is LGHNA and CDR2 is YNFKEQ. Here the CDR3 DNA reads TGTGCCAGCAGCCAAGAAGCGGGAGCGAACACCGGGGAGCTGTTTTTT. Translating gives CASSQEAGANTGELFF.

The chain joins TRBV20-1 to TRBJ1-5, with a possible D match to TRBD1 (5 bases). The CDR3 extends over 14 amino acids. With 5 bases removed from V and 2 bases from J, the gap between germline ends came to 13 bases. Germline V gene lookup returns CDR1 DFQATT and CDR2 SNEGSKA (reference sequence). CDR3 in DNA: TGCAGTGCTTTAAACGGGGGAGGCAATCAGCCCCAGCATTTT. It translates to CSALNGGGNQPQHF.

This clonotype was seen more than once but under ten times. V and J are TRBV5-1 and TRBJ2-3; TRBD2 agrees at 10 bases. Trimming took 3 bases from V and 3 from J; bases not matched to a gene: 7. CDR3 length: 16 residues. In germline, CDR1 is SGHRS, CDR2 YFSETQ. CDR3 in DNA: TGCGCCAGCAGCTCGCAACCTAGCGGGGGTACAGATACGCAGTATTTT. Protein product: CASSSQPSGGTDTQYF.

This rearrangement joins TRBV7-9 to TRBJ1-1; D is ambiguous. V was clipped by 5 bases and J by 1 base, with 11 bases between them. CDR1 is SEHNR and CDR2 is FQNEAQ in the germline V gene (reference sequence). This CDR3 is 14 amino acids long. The chain's CDR3 is CASSPSAQNTEAFF. The CDR3 DNA follows: TGTGCCAGCAGCCCCAGCGCCCAGAACACTGAAGCTTTCTTT.

This clonotype was seen a few times. The V call is TRBV5-1, the J call TRBJ2-3, with 9 bases fitting TRBD1. The length of the CDR3 is 15 residues. CDR1 and CDR2 (germline): SGHRS, YFSETQ. After removal of 0 bases from V and 5 bases from J, the junction contained 4 bases not matched to a gene. The CDR3: CASSLETGGKDTQYF. CDR3 nucleotide sequence: TGCGCCAGCAGCTTGGAAACAGGGGGCAAAGATACGCAGTATTTT.

This clonotype was seen a handful of times. The rearrangement uses TRBV6-5 and TRBJ2-3; D is perhaps TRBD2 (6 bases). Trimming left V 0 bases short and J 1 base short, with 8 bases between. Germline lookup yields CDR1 MNHEY and CDR2 SVGAGI. This CDR3 has 15 residues. CDR3 sequence reads: CASSYSASGTDTQYF. The CDR3 DNA reads TGTGCCAGCAGTTACTCGGCTAGCGGCACAGATACGCAGTATTTT.

In this sample, this clonotype turned up a few times. The chain is built from TRBV7-2 and TRBJ2-1; 11 bases match TRBD2. The CDR3 sequence is 15 residues long. The junction had 2 bases not matched to a gene; V was cut back by 1 base and J by 6 bases. CDR1 is SGHTA and CDR2 is FQGNSA in the germline V gene. CDR3 in amino acids: CASSLVAGGFNEQFF. CDR3 nucleotide sequence: TGTGCCAGCAGCTTAGTAGCGGGAGGGTTCAATGAGCAGTTCTTC. Full variable domain (rest looked up from reference TRBV7-2 and TRBJ2-1): GAGVSQSPSNKVTEKGKDVELRCDPISGHTALYWYRQSLGQGLEFLIYFQGNSAPDKSGLPSDRFSAERTGGSVSTLTIQRTQQEDSAVYLCASSLVAGGFNEQFFGPGTRLTVL.

CDR3 DNA: TGCAGTGCTAGGAGACTAGCGGGAGGTCATGAGCAGTTCTTC. Translated: CSARRLAGGHEQFF. The rearrangement joins TRBV20-1 to TRBJ2-1; 13 nucleotides agree with TRBD2. The CDR3 sequence is 14 residues long. Germline CDR1 is DFQATT and CDR2 is SNEGSKA (reference sequence). Trimming at V came to 3 bases and at J to 8 bases, leaving 4 bases not matched to a gene.

This clonotype was seen more than once but under ten times. The V gene is TRBV6-1, the J gene TRBJ2-7; 13 bases line up with TRBD2. The V gene end was trimmed by 6 bases and the J gene end by 2 bases; junction bases not matched to a gene: 7. This CDR3 region has 16 residues. CDR1 and CDR2 (germline): MNHNS, SASEGT. The CDR3 DNA is TGTGCCAGCAGACTTTCGGGGACTAGCGGGACCTACGAGCAGTACTTC. Protein product: CASRLSGTSGTYEQYF.

This clonotype was seen only a few times. This rearrangement joins TRBV2 to TRBJ2-1; the match to TRBD2 covers 11 bases. CDR1 and CDR2 (germline): SNHLY, FYNNEI. CDR3 size: 15 residues. V dropped 5 bases and J dropped 8; count of bases not matched to a gene: 8. The CDR3 spells CASSRLAGPIHEQFF. DNA for the CDR3: TGTGCCAGCAGTAGACTAGCGGGACCTATCCATGAGCAGTTCTTC.

At least ten counts were recorded for this clonotype. The rearrangement uses TRBV12-3 or TRBV12-4 and TRBJ2-1; 8 positions agree with TRBD2. V shed 6 bases, J shed 1 base, and the junction held 8 bases outside the gene matches. This CDR3 is built from 16 residues. CDR3 DNA sequence: TGTGCCAGCAGGCCGGGACTAGTCGGATCCTACAATGAGCAGTTCTTC. It yields the protein CASRPGLVGSYNEQFF.

This clonotype showed up many times. The chain joins TRBV10-3 to TRBJ2-7, with TRBD2 matching 14 bases. Germline V CDR1 and CDR2: ENHRY, SYGVKD. The CDR3 is made up of 14 amino acids. The ends lost 7 bases at V and 3 bases at J; junction bases unmatched: 2. The CDR3 protein is CAITGTSGGYEQYF. The CDR3 nucleotides read TGTGCCATCACCGGGACTAGCGGGGGCTACGAGCAGTACTTC.

This clonotype has just a few counts. The chain joins TRBV7-8 to TRBJ2-1; D assignment may be TRBD1 or TRBD2 (5 bases each). CDR1 and CDR2 from the germline V gene are SGHVS and FQNEAQ. V lost 1 base, J lost 0 bases, and 13 bases lay in between. CDR3 length: 17 residues. The DNA of the CDR3 is TGTGCCAGCAGCTTAGTCCCCGGGGCTAGCTCCTACAATGAGCAGTTCTTC. Amino acid sequence: CASSLVPGASSYNEQFF.

This chain links TRBV7-8 with TRBJ2-7; possible D gene TRBD2, 5 bases. CDR1 SGHVS and CDR2 FQNEAQ come from the germline V gene. Trimming took off 5 bases at V and 2 bases at J, with 10 bases between the two ends. This CDR3 comprises 13 residues. The DNA for the CDR3 is TGTGCCAGCAGCAACCGGGGAGCCTACGAGCAGTACTTC. Residues: CASSNRGAYEQYF.

The chain joins TRBV5-1 to TRBJ2-1; TRBD2 is a possible D gene (6 bases). Trimming left V 7 bases short and J 9 bases short, with 23 bases between. The germline V gene encodes CDR1 SGHRS and CDR2 YFSETQ. The CDR3 is 15 residues long. The CDR3 DNA reads as TGCGCCAGCGGAGTCGGGACCCCGGGGGTCGGTGAGCAGTTCTTC. Encoded protein: CASGVGTPGVGEQFF.

This clonotype was detected ten times or more. At one end, the junction sequence differs from germline, possibly due to a read error. CDR3 DNA: TGTGCCAGCAGCTCCGGGACAGGCACAGATACGCAGTATTTT. Encoded protein: CASSSGTGTDTQYF. The chain combines TRBV5-1 with TRBJ2-3, with 7 bases identical to TRBD1. The germline gives CDR1 SGHRS, CDR2 YFSETQ. The CDR3 sequence is 14 residues long.

This clonotype occurred a few times. The V and J genes are TRBV7-2 and TRBJ2-7; 9 bases are a match to TRBD2. The CDR3 has 16 residues. V lost 0 bases to trimming and J lost 2 bases; unmatched junction nucleotides: 5. Germline values: CDR1 SGHTA, CDR2 FQGNSA. Here the CDR3 DNA reads TGTGCCAGCAGCTTAGCGTTAGCGGGGGAACCCTACGAGCAGTACTTC. As protein: CASSLALAGEPYEQYF.

V is TRBV4-1 and J is TRBJ1-2; TRBD1 matches 7 bases. The germline V gene has CDR1 MGHRA and CDR2 YSYEKL. Trimming at V came to 0 bases and at J to 4 bases, leaving 5 bases not matched to a gene. This CDR3 region has 15 residues. The CDR3 nucleotides read TGCGCCAGCAGCCAAGAAGGTGGGACAGCCTATGGCTACACCTTC. Protein sequence: CASSQEGGTAYGYTF.

This clonotype was counted between two and nine times. The chain employs TRBV28 and TRBJ1-3, with TRBD1 matching over 7 bases. Germline assignment: CDR1 MDHEN and CDR2 SYDVKM. Germline trimming cut 2 bases from V and 12 bases from J; bases unmatched to any gene: 10. The CDR3 totals 14 residues. CDR3 sequence reads: CASSLSGTASFIYF. The CDR3 DNA reads TGTGCCAGCAGTTTAAGTGGGACAGCGAGTTTCATATATTTT.

This clonotype was recorded a few times. J is TRBJ1-4 and V is TRBV15; D is unresolved. In germline, CDR1 is LNHNV, CDR2 YYDKDF (reference sequence). This CDR3 contains 16 residues. V lost 0 bases and J 5 bases, leaving 13 bases between the germline ends. CDR3 amino acids: CATSRDRGILNEKLFF. The CDR3 DNA sequence: TGTGCCACCAGCAGAGATAGAGGAATCCTAAATGAAAAACTGTTTTTT.

V and J are TRBV7-6 and TRBJ2-1; D might be TRBD2 (5 bases). Germline loops: CDR1 SGHVS, CDR2 FNYEAQ. The CDR3 runs 16 residues. The V and J ends lost 2 bases and 0 bases respectively, with 11 bases between them. The CDR3 bases are TGTGCCAGCAGCTTATTGAGGGTGAGCTCCTACAATGAGCAGTTCTTC. Its protein product is CASSLLRVSSYNEQFF.

At least ten counts were recorded for this clonotype. This chain joins TRBV29-1 and TRBJ2-1; D unclear. This CDR3 has 10 amino acids. Germline V gives CDR1 SQVTM, CDR2 ANQGSEA. V was shortened by 7 bases and J by 8 bases, with 9 bases between the two germline ends. CDR3 nucleotide sequence: TGCAGCGCCGAGGTGGATGAGCAGTTCTTC. It yields the protein CSAEVDEQFF.

The CDR3 coding sequence is TGTGCCAGCAGTTATCTAGCGGGGACTAGCACAGATACGCAGTATTTT. Translating gives CASSYLAGTSTDTQYF. The rearrangement joins TRBV6-5 to TRBJ2-3, with 9 bases fitting TRBD2. Germline-derived CDR1 and CDR2 are MNHEY and SVGAGI. This CDR3 spans 16 amino acids. Unmatched junction bases numbered 4, after V lost 3 bases and J lost 0 bases.

This chain connects TRBV6-1 to TRBJ1-2; the D gene is possibly TRBD1 (6 bases). Trimming removed 3 bases at V and 4 bases at J, with 18 bases between. The CDR3 sequence is 16 residues long. In germline, CDR1 is MNHNS, CDR2 SASEGT. The CDR3 region is CASSEYRAPSGYGYTF. The CDR3 DNA reads as TGTGCCAGCAGTGAGTACAGGGCCCCGTCGGGCTATGGCTACACCTTC.

This clonotype was observed many times. V gene TRBV20-1 combines with J gene TRBJ2-4; weak D call: TRBD2 (5 bases). The CDR3 has 13 residues. Trimming pared 1 base from V and 11 bases from J, leaving 15 bases between. Germline CDR1 is DFQATT and CDR2 is SNEGSKA (reference sequence). The CDR3 nucleotides are TGCAGTGCTAGAGTAAGACTGAGCGGTCTTCAGTACTTC. Its translation is CSARVRLSGLQYF.

This clonotype was seen a handful of times. The chain is built from TRBV4-2 and TRBJ1-5, with D tentatively TRBD1 (5 bases). The CDR3 spans 15 residues. Germline values: CDR1 LGHNA, CDR2 YNFKEQ. V gave up 5 bases and J gave up 0 bases, with 11 bases separating them. In DNA, the CDR3 is TGTGCCAGCAGCGAAAGGGACGGTAGCAATCAGCCCCAGCATTTT. Its translation: CASSERDGSNQPQHF.

This clonotype turned up a few times. The J gene is TRBJ1-5, the V gene TRBV12-3 or TRBV12-4, with 9 positions matching TRBD1. With 4 bases clipped from V and 10 bases from J, the junction kept 8 bases outside the gene matches. The CDR3 extends over 14 amino acids. The CDR3 DNA reads TGTGCCAGCAGTTCCGGGACAGGGCCTTATCCCCAGCATTTT. It translates to CASSSGTGPYPQHF.